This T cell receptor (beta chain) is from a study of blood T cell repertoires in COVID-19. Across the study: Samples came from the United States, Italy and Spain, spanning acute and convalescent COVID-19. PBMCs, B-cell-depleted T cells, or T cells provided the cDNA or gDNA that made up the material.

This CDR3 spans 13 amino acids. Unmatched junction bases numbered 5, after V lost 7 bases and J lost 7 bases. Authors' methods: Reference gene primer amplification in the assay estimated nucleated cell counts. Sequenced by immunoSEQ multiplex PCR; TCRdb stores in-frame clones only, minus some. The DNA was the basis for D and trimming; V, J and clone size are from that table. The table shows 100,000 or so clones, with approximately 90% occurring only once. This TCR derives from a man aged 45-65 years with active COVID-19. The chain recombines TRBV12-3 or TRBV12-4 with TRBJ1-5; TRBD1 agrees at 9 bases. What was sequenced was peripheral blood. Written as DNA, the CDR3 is TGTGCCAGCAACACAGGGGGCAGCCAGCCCCAGCATTTT. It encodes CASNTGGSQPQHF.